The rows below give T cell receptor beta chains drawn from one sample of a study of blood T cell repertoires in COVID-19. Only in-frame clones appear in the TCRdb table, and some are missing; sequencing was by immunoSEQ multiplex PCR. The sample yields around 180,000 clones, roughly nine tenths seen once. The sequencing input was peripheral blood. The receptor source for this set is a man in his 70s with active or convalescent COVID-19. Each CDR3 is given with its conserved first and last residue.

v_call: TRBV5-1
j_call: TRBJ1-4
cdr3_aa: CASSDLGAVQEKLFF

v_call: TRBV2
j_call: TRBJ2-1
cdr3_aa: CASTTGLADRNEQFF

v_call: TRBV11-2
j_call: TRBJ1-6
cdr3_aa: CASSLGGVVRFNSPLHF

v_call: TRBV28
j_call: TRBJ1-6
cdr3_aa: CASSLMGQVTYNSPLHF

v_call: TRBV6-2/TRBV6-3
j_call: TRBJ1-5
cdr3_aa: CASSYGGQLGQPQHF

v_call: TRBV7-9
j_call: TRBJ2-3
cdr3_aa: CASSLVDTGATDTQYF

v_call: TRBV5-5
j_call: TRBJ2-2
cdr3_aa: CASSPTRGNTGELFF

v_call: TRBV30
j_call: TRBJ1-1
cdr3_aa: CAWSSGRLRENTEAFF

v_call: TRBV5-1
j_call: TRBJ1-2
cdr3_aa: CASKDAGALNYGYTF

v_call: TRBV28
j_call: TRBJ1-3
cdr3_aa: CASSLGGQVQGNTIYF

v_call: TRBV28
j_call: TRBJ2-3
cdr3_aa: CASSATGHTQYF

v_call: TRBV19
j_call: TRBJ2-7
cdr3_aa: CASSIGGGAYEQYF

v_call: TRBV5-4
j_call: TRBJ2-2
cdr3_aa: CASSLIGAGNTGELFF

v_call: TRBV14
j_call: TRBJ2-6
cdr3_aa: CASSQEFGQNSGANVLTF

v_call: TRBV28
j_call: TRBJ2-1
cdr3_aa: CARVGFREVFSEQFF

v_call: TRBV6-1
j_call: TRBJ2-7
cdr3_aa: CASSESGLASYEQYF

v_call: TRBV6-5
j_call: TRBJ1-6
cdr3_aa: CASSTAGGDPLHF

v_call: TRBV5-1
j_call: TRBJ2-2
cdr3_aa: CASSFTQGNTGELFF

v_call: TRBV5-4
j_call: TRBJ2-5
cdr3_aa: CASSLAGGQETQYF

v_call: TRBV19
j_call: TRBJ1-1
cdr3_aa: CASSNRDRGRSEPEAFF

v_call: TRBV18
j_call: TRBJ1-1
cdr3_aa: CASSQGQGASGAFF

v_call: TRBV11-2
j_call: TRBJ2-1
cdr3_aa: CASSSPRSGVYNEQFF

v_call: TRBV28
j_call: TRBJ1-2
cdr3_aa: CASSLLWRRGVLSDYGYTF

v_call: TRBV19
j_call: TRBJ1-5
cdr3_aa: CASSILGQGQSNQPQHF

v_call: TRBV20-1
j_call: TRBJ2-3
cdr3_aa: CSAGRTDTQYF

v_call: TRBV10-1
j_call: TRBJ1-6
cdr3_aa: CASSPGGVNSPLHF

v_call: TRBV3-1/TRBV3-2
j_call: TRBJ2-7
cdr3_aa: CASSQGSGNSYEQYF

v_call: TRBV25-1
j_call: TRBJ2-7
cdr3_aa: CASSEAGVLHEQYF

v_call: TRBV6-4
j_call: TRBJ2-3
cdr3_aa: CASSDSRSATDTQYF

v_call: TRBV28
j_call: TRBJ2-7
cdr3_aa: CASSVGRDRVFIEQYF

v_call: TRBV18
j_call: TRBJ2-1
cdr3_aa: CASSPFSGQTYNEQFF

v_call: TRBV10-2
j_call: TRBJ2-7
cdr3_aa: CASRMTSGGTYEQYF

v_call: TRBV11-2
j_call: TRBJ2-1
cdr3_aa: CASSLTRFRSGGANEQFF

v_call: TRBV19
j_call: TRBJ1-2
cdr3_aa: CASRSDRDYGYTF

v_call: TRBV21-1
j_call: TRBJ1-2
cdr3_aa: CAKDREGYGYTF

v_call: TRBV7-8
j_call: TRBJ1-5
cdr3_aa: CASSLVGDRGRQPQHF

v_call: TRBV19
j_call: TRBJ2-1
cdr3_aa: CASSIGTSSFPFF

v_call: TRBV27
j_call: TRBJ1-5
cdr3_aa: CASSFAGSPLDQPQHF

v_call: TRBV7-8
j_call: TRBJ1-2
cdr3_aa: CASSPQQGWGYGYTF

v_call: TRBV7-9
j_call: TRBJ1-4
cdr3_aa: CASNSRAGWKLFF

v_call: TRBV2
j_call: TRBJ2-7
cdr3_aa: CASSRTGYEQYF

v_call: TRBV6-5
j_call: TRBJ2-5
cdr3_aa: CASTLAGPQETQYF

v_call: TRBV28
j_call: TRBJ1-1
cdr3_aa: CASSRETGFGAEAFF

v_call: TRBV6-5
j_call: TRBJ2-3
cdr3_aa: CASSDSFGLTDTQYF

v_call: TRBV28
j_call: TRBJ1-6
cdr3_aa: CASTPGQGMSPLHF

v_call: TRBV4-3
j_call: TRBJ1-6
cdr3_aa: CASSQALRGSPLHF